Below are 32 T cell receptor beta chains sequenced from a single sample in a study of naive and memory T cell subsets. Study outcomes and limitations: A few larger clonotypes appeared in naive repertoires, especially CD8, possibly memory cells re-expressing CD45RA.

The beta constant-region primer was an equimolar mix of two oligonucleotides covering TRBC1 and TRBC2. Nested alpha and beta constant-region primers with the SP2 primer drove four PCR rounds on ligated cDNA. TCRdb used MiXCR to reprocess the UMI-ligation and nested PCR reads, holding one entry per CDR3 protein. The sample has about 99,000 distinct CDR3 sequences; roughly 15% are singletons. These receptors have no known antigen. The specimen was naive CD8+ T cells from blood. These receptors came from a human donor in good health.

This clonotype occurred a few times. This chain connects TRBV20-1 to TRBJ2-1, with unresolved D. The CDR3 spans 11 residues. Trimming removed 6 bases from V and 9 bases from J, with 12 bases in between. Germline V CDR1 and CDR2: DFQATT, SNEGSKA (reference sequence). CDR3 bases: TGCAGTGCCCCCTACCTAGGTGAGCAGTTCTTC. This translates into CSAPYLGEQFF.

This clonotype was seen repeatedly, ten times or more. The V call is TRBV29-1, the J call TRBJ2-7, with TRBD1 matching 8 bases. The CDR3 has 18 residues. The germline V gene has CDR1 SQVTM and CDR2 ANQGSEA. J was trimmed by 0 bases and V by 2 bases; bases with no gene match: 15. The DNA of the CDR3 is TGCAGCGTTGAAACCGGGACAGGCGACTCTTTGAGCTCCTACGAGCAGTACTTC. The encoded protein is CSVETGTGDSLSSYEQYF.

This clonotype was counted between two and nine times. This rearrangement joins TRBV11-2 to TRBJ2-3; a weak D match, TRBD2 (5 bases). The ends were cut back, 4 bases at V and 0 bases at J, with 11 bases in the middle. The germline CDR1 and CDR2 sequences are SGHAT and FQNNGV. This CDR3 spans 15 amino acids. DNA of the CDR3: TGTGCCAGCAGCTGGCTTGGCGGGAGCACAGATACGCAGTATTTT. It codes for CASSWLGGSTDTQYF.

This clonotype occurred many times. The chain uses TRBV12-3 or TRBV12-4 and TRBJ1-2; D is possibly TRBD1 (5 bases). CDR3 length: 13 amino acids. V was clipped by 6 bases and J by 6 bases, with 14 bases between them. In DNA, the CDR3 is TGTGCCAGCAGCCCGGGGCGCGGCCATGGCTACACCTTC. Its protein is CASSPGRGHGYTF.

In this sample, this clonotype turned up many times. J is TRBJ2-7 and V is TRBV5-1; TRBD2 matches at 8 bases. The CDR3 extends over 17 amino acids. Germline CDR1 SGHRS, CDR2 YFSETQ. V dropped 0 bases and J dropped 3; count of bases not matched to a gene: 11. This chain's CDR3 is CASSLDREGRILYEQYF. CDR3 sequence (DNA): TGCGCCAGCAGCTTGGACCGGGAGGGCCGTATTCTCTACGAGCAGTACTTC.

The chain combines TRBV7-9 with TRBJ1-4; D unresolved. CDR3 length equals 16 residues. Trimming cost V 4 bases and J 0 bases, with 12 bases left between them. Per the germline V gene, CDR1 is SEHNR and CDR2 is FQNEAQ (reference sequence). The CDR3: CASSCIWPPTNEKLFF. DNA for the CDR3: TGTGCCAGCAGCTGCATTTGGCCGCCAACTAATGAAAAACTGTTTTTT.

Ten or more counts support this clonotype. The chain employs TRBV6-6 and TRBJ2-5; D could derive from TRBD1 or TRBD2 (6 bases each). Germline loops: CDR1 MNHNY, CDR2 SVGAGI (reference sequence). V lost 2 bases and J 4 bases, leaving 8 bases between the germline ends. CDR3 size: 13 residues. The CDR3 protein is CASSYEGGETQYF. CDR3 nucleotide sequence: TGTGCCAGCAGTTACGAGGGGGGAGAGACCCAGTACTTC.

V is TRBV25-1 and J is TRBJ2-7; 8 bases fit TRBD1. This CDR3 is 15 amino acids long. CDR1 is MGHDK, CDR2 SYGVNS, per germline. Trimming removed 6 bases from V and 3 bases from J; junction bases left unmatched: 10. This CDR3 reads CASRVTGTGFYEQYF. The CDR3 coding sequence is TGTGCCAGCAGGGTCACCGGGACAGGCTTCTACGAGCAGTACTTC.

The chain recombines TRBV12-3 or TRBV12-4 with TRBJ1-4, with no clear D. The CDR3 loop spans 15 amino acids. Trimming pared 4 bases from V and 4 bases from J, leaving 13 bases between. CDR3 in DNA: TGTGCCAGCAGTTCGGACCCCTCCGATAATGAAAAACTGTTTTTT. This sequence encodes CASSSDPSDNEKLFF.

Note on this clonotype: It is unclear where the CDR3 begins or ends on the DNA, so no DNA is shown, and the CDR3 is as TCRdb lists it. The V gene is TRBV28, the J gene TRBJ2-7. With termini counted, the CDR3 has 15 amino acids. Germline CDR1 and CDR2: MDHEN and SYDVKM. CDR3: CASSFLAGGFYEQYF.

The table lists this clonotype with a few counts. The V call is TRBV27, the J call TRBJ1-1, with no clear D. The germline V gene encodes CDR1 MNHEY and CDR2 SMNVEV (reference sequence). Trimming stripped 3 bases from V and 5 bases from J, with 10 bases between. This CDR3 region has 13 residues. This chain's CDR3 is CASSFSPWTEAFF. As DNA, the CDR3 is TGTGCCAGCAGTTTTTCCCCCTGGACTGAAGCTTTCTTT.

The rearrangement links TRBV5-8 to TRBJ2-1; 8 positions match TRBD1. From germline, CDR1 is SGHTS and CDR2 YDEGEE. The trim removed 4 bases at V and 8 bases at J, leaving 14 bases unmatched. The CDR3 has 16 amino acids. CDR3 sequence: CASSHRQGSIIHEQFF. The DNA for the CDR3 is TGTGCCAGCAGCCACAGACAGGGGTCAATAATCCATGAGCAGTTCTTC.

This clonotype came up many times. J is TRBJ2-3 and V is TRBV19; 8 bases fit TRBD2. With V trimmed by 3 bases and J by 6 bases, 11 bases remained unmatched. Looked up from germline, CDR1 is LNHDA and CDR2 is SQIVND (reference sequence). The CDR3 consists of 16 residues. The CDR3: CASSIVRTSFPDTQYF. CDR3 nucleotide sequence: TGTGCCAGTAGTATCGTCCGGACTAGCTTCCCCGATACGCAGTATTTT.

The chain is built from TRBV5-1 and TRBJ2-5; the match to TRBD1 covers 7 bases. The CDR3 contains 15 residues. V shed 1 base, J shed 0 bases, and the junction held 3 bases outside the gene matches. Per germline, CDR1 SGHRS and CDR2 YFSETQ. The CDR3 region is CASSLWTGDQETQYF. Written as DNA, the CDR3 is TGCGCCAGCAGCTTGTGGACAGGTGACCAAGAGACCCAGTACTTC.

This clonotype was recorded a few times. The chain employs TRBV4-2 and TRBJ1-1; 9 positions match TRBD1. V lost 3 bases to trimming and J lost 6 bases; unmatched junction nucleotides: 11. CDR3 length: 16 amino acids. Germline V gene lookup returns CDR1 LGHNA and CDR2 YNFKEQ. Here the CDR3 DNA reads TGTGCCAGCAGCCAGGCCCCAGGACAGGGGACCGCTGAAGCTTTCTTT. This sequence encodes CASSQAPGQGTAEAFF.

This clonotype occurred a few times. The chain combines TRBV7-9 with TRBJ2-1; 11 bases map to TRBD2. Germline V gene lookup returns CDR1 SEHNR and CDR2 FQNEAQ (reference sequence). CDR3 length equals 18 residues. V shed 1 base and J 7 bases; nucleotides not matched to a gene: 12. CDR3 bases: TGTGCCAGCAGCTTAGGGAAGAGTAGCGGGAGGGCCATAAATGAGCAGTTCTTC. Its translation is CASSLGKSSGRAINEQFF.

This clonotype was found a few times. The chain carries TRBV7-9 and TRBJ2-3; D possibly matches TRBD1 or TRBD2 (6 bases each). The CDR3 has 14 residues. The V end was cut by 0 bases, the J end by 6 bases, with 10 bases between. Germline values: CDR1 SEHNR, CDR2 FQNEAQ (reference sequence). The CDR3 loop reads CASSLAWGADTQYF. CDR3 DNA sequence: TGTGCCAGCAGCTTAGCGTGGGGGGCGGATACGCAGTATTTT.

This clonotype has only a few counts. This chain uses TRBV4-2 with TRBJ1-2; no definite D call. The CDR3 covers 17 residues. Germline V gene data show CDR1 as LGHNA and CDR2 as YNFKEQ. The V and J ends lost 0 bases and 8 bases respectively, with 22 bases between them. CDR3 DNA sequence: TGTGCCAGCAGCCAAGATCTTGGCAAAGCCCATTTTACCGGCTACACCTTC. This codes for CASSQDLGKAHFTGYTF.

Remarks on this clonotype: Just one base apart from a much larger clone, this may be a read error. This sequence joins TRBV29-1 and TRBJ1-2; D gene uncertain. V gave up 4 bases and J gave up 8 bases, with 14 bases separating them. The CDR3 is 12 residues long. Germline-derived CDR1 and CDR2 are SQVTM and ANQGSEA. The CDR3, as DNA: TGCAGCGTTGTTGTGGAAGGTCGGGGCTACACCTTC. Translated, it gives CSVVVEGRGYTF.

The rearrangement uses TRBV27 and TRBJ2-7, with D possibly matching TRBD1 (6 bases). V lost 6 bases and J lost 5, with 17 bases in between. Germline values: CDR1 MNHEY, CDR2 SMNVEV (reference sequence). CDR3 length equals 14 residues. CDR3 residues: CASRLQGSVDEQYF. The CDR3 nucleotides read TGTGCCAGCAGGCTACAGGGAAGTGTGGACGAGCAGTACTTC.

This clonotype appeared a single time. The J gene is TRBJ2-4, the V gene TRBV14, with D possibly TRBD1 on 6 matching bases. CDR3 length: 15 residues. The germline V and J ends were trimmed by 4 bases and 8 bases, with 18 bases remaining between them. Germline assignment: CDR1 SGHDN and CDR2 FVKESK. The CDR3 DNA sequence: TGTGCCAGCAGCCCACCCACGGTGGGGGCTGACATTCAGTACTTC. Translated, it gives CASSPPTVGADIQYF.

The chain joins TRBV12-3 or TRBV12-4 to TRBJ2-1; D ambiguous. Trimming left V 6 bases short and J 0 bases short, with 15 bases between. CDR3 length: 16 residues. The CDR3 region has the DNA TGTGCCAGCAGCTTGCACCCTGGTAGCTCCTACAATGAGCAGTTCTTC. Amino acid sequence: CASSLHPGSSYNEQFF.

This clonotype turned up a few times. The chain is built from TRBV19 and TRBJ2-7; unclear D gene. The CDR3 totals 14 residues. The V end was cut by 5 bases, the J end by 2 bases, with 13 bases between. Looked up from germline, CDR1 is LNHDA and CDR2 is SQIVND (reference sequence). The CDR3 bases are TGTGCCAGTAGTGATCCCCGCGGCCCCTACGAGCAGTACTTC. Its translation is CASSDPRGPYEQYF.

The gene calls are TRBV6-2 or TRBV6-3 and TRBJ1-1; D unresolved. Germline V CDR1 and CDR2: MNHEY, SVGEGT. Trimming stripped 6 bases from V and 3 bases from J, with 20 bases between. There are 16 residues in the CDR3. CDR3 sequence (DNA): TGTGCCAGCAGAAAAATAATGTCCCCTGGGGACACTGAAGCTTTCTTT. This gives the protein CASRKIMSPGDTEAFF.

The chain combines TRBV18 with TRBJ1-4; TRBD1 matches 7 bases. CDR3 length: 17 residues. V was pared by 6 bases and J by 7 bases, with 17 bases of the junction left unmatched. Germline CDR1 and CDR2: KGHSH and LQKENI. This chain's CDR3 is CASSDDRVHTSGEKLFF. CDR3 coding DNA: TGTGCCAGCTCCGACGACAGGGTTCACACCAGTGGTGAAAAACTGTTTTTT.

The chain recombines TRBV28 with TRBJ2-3, with D perhaps assigned TRBD1 or TRBD2 (6 bases each). CDR1 is MDHEN, CDR2 SYDVKM, per germline. The CDR3 contains 21 residues. The germline V and J ends were trimmed by 4 bases and 2 bases, with 31 bases remaining between them. CDR3 nucleotide sequence: TGTGCCAGCAGTTCTCGACAGGCGGGGAGCCCCCACGTTCTTTACACAGATACGCAGTATTTT. It codes for CASSSRQAGSPHVLYTDTQYF.

This clonotype was counted a few times. The rearrangement uses TRBV12-3 or TRBV12-4 and TRBJ1-5; D is perhaps TRBD1 (5 bases). The V end lost 5 bases, the J end lost 5 bases, and 16 bases lay between the germline ends. This CDR3 region has 15 residues. The chain's CDR3 is CASSPSSRGDQPQHF. The CDR3, as DNA: TGTGCCAGCAGTCCCTCGTCTCGGGGCGATCAGCCCCAGCATTTT.

The chain carries TRBV4-2 and TRBJ2-1, with TRBD2 matching 10 bases. The CDR3 runs to 16 residues. Germline assignment: CDR1 LGHNA and CDR2 YNFKEQ. V gave up 0 bases and J gave up 9 bases; unmatched junction bases: 8. In DNA, the CDR3 is TGTGCCAGCAGCCAAGATGCCCTAGCGGGAGTCACTGAGCAGTTCTTC. Protein product: CASSQDALAGVTEQFF.

This chain uses TRBV30 with TRBJ1-1; D is undetermined. The CDR3 has 13 amino acids. Trimming pared 4 bases from V and 0 bases from J, leaving 9 bases between. In germline, CDR1 is GTSNPN, CDR2 SVGIG (reference sequence). The CDR3 DNA reads TGTGCCTGGACAGTCCTTCTGAACACTGAAGCTTTCTTT. Translation: CAWTVLLNTEAFF.

The chain uses TRBV7-9 and TRBJ1-2; D call uncertain. V gave up 1 base and J gave up 5 bases, with 5 bases separating them. The CDR3 has 12 amino acids. Per germline, CDR1 SEHNR and CDR2 FQNEAQ (reference sequence). CDR3 DNA: TGTGCCAGCAGCTTAGGTCCGTATGGCTACACCTTC. It codes for CASSLGPYGYTF.

This clonotype was counted between two and nine times. This chain joins TRBV5-1 and TRBJ1-5; 7 nucleotides align to TRBD1. Germline V gene lookup returns CDR1 SGHRS and CDR2 YFSETQ. The CDR3 is 14 amino acids. V shed 4 bases and J 4 bases; nucleotides not matched to a gene: 5. In DNA form, the CDR3 reads TGCGCCAGCAGCACGACAGGGATTAATCAGCCCCAGCATTTT. Its protein product is CASSTTGINQPQHF.

The rearrangement uses TRBV11-2 and TRBJ2-1, with D perhaps TRBD1 (6 bases). This CDR3 has 14 residues. Trimming removed 3 bases at V and 5 bases at J, with 11 bases between. Looked up from germline, CDR1 is SGHAT and CDR2 is FQNNGV. CDR3 in DNA: TGTGCCAGCAGCTTCTCGGACAGTAACAATGAGCAGTTCTTC. Translating gives CASSFSDSNNEQFF.